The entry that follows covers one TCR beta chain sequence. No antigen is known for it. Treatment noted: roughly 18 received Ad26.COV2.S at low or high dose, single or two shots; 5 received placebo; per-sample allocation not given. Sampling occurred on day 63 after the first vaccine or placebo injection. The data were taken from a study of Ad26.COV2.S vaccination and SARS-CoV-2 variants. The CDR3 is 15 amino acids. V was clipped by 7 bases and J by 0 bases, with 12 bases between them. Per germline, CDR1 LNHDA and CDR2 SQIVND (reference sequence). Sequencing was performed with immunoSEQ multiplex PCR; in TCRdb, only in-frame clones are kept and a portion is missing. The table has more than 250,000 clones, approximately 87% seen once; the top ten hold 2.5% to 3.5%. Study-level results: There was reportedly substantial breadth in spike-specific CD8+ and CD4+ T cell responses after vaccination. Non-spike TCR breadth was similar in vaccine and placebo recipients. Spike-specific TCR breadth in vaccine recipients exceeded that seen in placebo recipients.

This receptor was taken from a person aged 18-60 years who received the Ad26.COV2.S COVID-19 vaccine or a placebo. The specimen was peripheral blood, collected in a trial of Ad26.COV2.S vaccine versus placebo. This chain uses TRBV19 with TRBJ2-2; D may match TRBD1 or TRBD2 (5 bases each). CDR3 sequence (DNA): TGTGCCAGTATACTAGGACATACGAACACCGGGGAGCTGTTTTTT. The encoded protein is CASILGHTNTGELFF.